Presented here are 23 T cell receptor beta chains from one specimen sequenced in a study of shared clonotypes between healthy human individuals. TCRdb's table, derived via immunoSEQ multiplex PCR, lists solely in-frame clones and lacks some. The table shows about 680,000 clones, with 74% occurring only once. Sequencing was carried out using memory CD4+ T cells sorted from blood. This sample's subset: CD45RA-negative fraction. These receptors came from a woman in her twenties or thirties in good health.

V is TRBV2 and J is TRBJ1-1; a possible D gene is TRBD1 (6 bases). The CDR3 totals 12 residues. Looked up from germline, CDR1 is SNHLY and CDR2 is FYNNEI. V lost 8 bases, J lost 4 bases, and 11 bases lay in between. The CDR3 DNA reads as TGTGCCAGCCTCGGGGGCGGCACTGAAGCTTTCTTT. Translating it yields CASLGGGTEAFF.

The chain links TRBV2 to TRBJ2-7; no firm D call. Trimming removed 4 bases at V and 7 bases at J, with 17 bases between. Germline CDR1 and CDR2: SNHLY and FYNNEI. The CDR3 consists of 14 residues. The CDR3 region has the DNA TGTGCCAGCAGTGGGCAGAGTATTACCTCAGAGCAGTACTTC. Protein product: CASSGQSITSEQYF.

This sequence joins TRBV6-6 and TRBJ2-7; 10 bases agree with TRBD1. Germline CDR1 and CDR2: MNHNY and SVGAGI (reference sequence). The CDR3 extends over 14 amino acids. J gave up 2 bases and V 6 bases, and 4 bases lay outside the gene matches. CDR3 in DNA: TGTGCCAGCAGGCCGGGACAGGGGACCTACGAGCAGTACTTC. Its protein is CASRPGQGTYEQYF.

V gene TRBV4-1 combines with J gene TRBJ2-3; 8 bases map to TRBD1. V shed 6 bases, J shed 1 base, and the junction held 6 bases outside the gene matches. The CDR3 covers 15 residues. Germline loops: CDR1 MGHRA, CDR2 YSYEKL. The CDR3 is CASSRGQGGTDTQYF. Written as DNA, the CDR3 is TGCGCCAGCAGTCGTGGACAGGGCGGCACAGATACGCAGTATTTT.

The J gene is TRBJ2-1, the V gene TRBV7-9; tentatively, D is TRBD1 or TRBD2 (5 bases each). With 6 bases removed from V and 6 bases from J, the gap between germline ends came to 6 bases. Germline V gene sequence: CDR1 SEHNR, CDR2 FQNEAQ (reference sequence). This CDR3 region has 11 residues. As DNA, the CDR3 is TGTGCCAGCAGTGGGGGCAATGAGCAGTTCTTC. This encodes CASSGGNEQFF.

This chain joins TRBV6-1 and TRBJ1-5; the D is unclear. V was cut by 4 bases and J by 3 bases, with 13 bases left in between. The CDR3 runs to 15 residues. Germline values: CDR1 MNHNS, CDR2 SASEGT. CDR3: CASSGHDANNQPQHF. The CDR3 DNA is TGTGCCAGCAGTGGACACGACGCGAACAATCAGCCCCAGCATTTT.

The genes are TRBV25-1 and TRBJ2-7, with 9 nucleotides matching TRBD1. Germline V gene sequence: CDR1 MGHDK, CDR2 SYGVNS. V gave up 3 bases and J gave up 2 bases; unmatched junction bases: 5. This CDR3 has 15 amino acids. As DNA, the CDR3 is TGTGCCAGCAGTGAGCTCGGGGACAGGGCCTACGAGCAGTACTTC. This encodes CASSELGDRAYEQYF.

The V and J genes are TRBV6-1 and TRBJ2-5; no reliable D call. Germline CDR1 MNHNS, CDR2 SASEGT. V dropped 5 bases and J dropped 7 bases, with 5 bases sitting between them. The CDR3 covers 10 residues. The CDR3 sequence: CASSTRTQYF. CDR3 in DNA: TGTGCCAGCAGTACTCGGACCCAGTACTTC.

The gene calls are TRBV6-4 and TRBJ2-3; 7 nucleotides align to TRBD2. The V and J ends lost 2 bases and 6 bases, in that order; junction bases with no gene match: 5. CDR1 MRHNA and CDR2 SNTAGT come from the germline V gene. CDR3 length: 14 residues. CDR3 residues: CASSDVGRRDTQYF. CDR3 coding DNA: TGTGCCAGCAGTGACGTCGGGAGGCGGGATACGCAGTATTTT.

This clone has a single count. CDR3 residues: CASSAGWNTGELFF. The CDR3 DNA sequence: TGTGCCAGCAGCGCGGGGTGGAACACCGGGGAGCTGTTTTTT. The chain employs TRBV25-1 and TRBJ2-2; a weak D match, TRBD2 (6 bases). Trimming removed 6 bases at V and 1 base at J, with 9 bases between. Germline V gene data show CDR1 as MGHDK and CDR2 as SYGVNS. The CDR3 is 14 residues long.

The chain couples TRBV27 to TRBJ2-1; 8 bases fit TRBD2. From germline, CDR1 is MNHEY and CDR2 SMNVEV (reference sequence). CDR3 length: 17 amino acids. Trimming cost V 2 bases and J 1 base; bases outside gene matches: 7. The CDR3 reads CASSLAAGGLSYNEQFF. The CDR3 region has the DNA TGTGCCAGCAGTTTAGCGGCGGGAGGTCTATCCTACAATGAGCAGTTCTTC.

The chain uses TRBV25-1 and TRBJ2-1, with TRBD1 as a possible D gene (6 bases). Germline-derived CDR1 and CDR2 are MGHDK and SYGVNS. The CDR3 totals 13 residues. V lost 4 bases, J lost 10 bases, and 14 bases lay in between. CDR3 DNA: TGTGCCAGCAGTGGCCCGAACAGGGAGGAGCAGTTCTTC. It translates to CASSGPNREEQFF.

The genes are TRBV28 and TRBJ2-7; no clear D gene. Germline V gene data show CDR1 as MDHEN and CDR2 as SYDVKM. The CDR3 has 17 residues. V lost 5 bases to trimming and J lost 0 bases, with 20 bases between them. The CDR3 spells CASSVLPLLGSSYEQYF. CDR3 sequence (DNA): TGTGCCAGCAGTGTCCTACCCCTCCTAGGGTCCTCCTACGAGCAGTACTTC.

This clone was detected a few times. The V gene is TRBV5-1, the J gene TRBJ2-1; D is perhaps TRBD2 (5 bases). This CDR3 comprises 13 residues. Germline CDR1 SGHRS, CDR2 YFSETQ. The ends were cut back, 7 bases at V and 3 bases at J, with 11 bases in the middle. DNA for the CDR3: TGCGCCAGCCGGGAAACAAACTACAATGAGCAGTTCTTC. Translating gives CASRETNYNEQFF.

The rearrangement joins TRBV7-6 to TRBJ1-6, with TRBD1 as a possible D gene (5 bases). CDR3 length: 13 residues. Trimming stripped 3 bases from V and 10 bases from J, with 10 bases between. Per the germline V gene, CDR1 is SGHVS and CDR2 is FNYEAQ. This chain's CDR3 is CASSLGPGSPLHF. DNA of the CDR3: TGTGCCAGCAGCTTGGGGCCCGGCTCACCCCTCCACTTT.

This clone turned up a few times. The chain has TRBV25-1 and TRBJ2-7; TRBD1 might be the D (6 bases). V was pared by 7 bases and J by 3 bases, with 10 bases between. This CDR3 is built from 12 residues. CDR1 and CDR2 (germline): MGHDK, SYGVNS. CDR3 loop: CASTGASYEQYF. As DNA, the CDR3 is TGTGCCAGCACAGGGGCCAGCTACGAGCAGTACTTC.

The chain employs TRBV10-2 and TRBJ1-1; 8 nucleotides line up with TRBD1. The germline V gene has CDR1 WSHSY and CDR2 SAAADI. The V and J ends lost 6 bases and 3 bases, in that order; junction bases with no gene match: 0. CDR3 size: 12 residues. CDR3 coding DNA: TGCGCCAGCAGACAGGGGGACACTGAAGCTTTCTTT. As protein: CASRQGDTEAFF.

The V and J genes are TRBV6-5 and TRBJ2-7; maybe TRBD1 (5 bases). CDR1 MNHEY and CDR2 SVGAGI come from the germline V gene. CDR3 size: 11 residues. V was trimmed by 5 bases and J by 11 bases, leaving 13 bases between them. In DNA form, the CDR3 reads TGTGCCAGCAGTGAACCCAGGGTGGAGTACTTC. This codes for CASSEPRVEYF.

The V and J genes are TRBV6-1 and TRBJ2-7; 7 bases match TRBD1. Germline CDR1 reads MNHNS; CDR2 reads SASEGT. This CDR3 region has 15 residues. Losses at the gene ends were 1 base for V and 3 bases for J; bases not matched to a gene: 6. The CDR3 spells CASSEVGQALYEQYF. The CDR3 coding sequence is TGTGCCAGCAGTGAAGTAGGACAGGCTCTCTACGAGCAGTACTTC.

The chain recombines TRBV19 with TRBJ2-6; TRBD1 aligns across 7 bases. The CDR3 spans 18 residues. The V and J ends lost 3 bases and 0 bases, in that order; junction bases with no gene match: 8. Germline lookup yields CDR1 LNHDA and CDR2 SQIVND (reference sequence). Written as DNA, the CDR3 is TGTGCCAGTAGTATGCCGGGACAGACCCCCTCTGGGGCCAACGTCCTGACTTTC. Translation: CASSMPGQTPSGANVLTF. Based on the CDR3 plus reference TRBV19 and TRBJ2-6, the full variable domain is DGGITQSPKYLFRKEGQNVTLSCEQNLNHDAMYWYRQDPGQGLRLIYYSQIVNDFQKGDIAEGYSVSREKKESFPLTVTSAQKNPTAFYLCASSMPGQTPSGANVLTFGAGSRLTVL.

The chain carries TRBV5-1 and TRBJ2-1; D might be TRBD2 (6 bases). Germline-derived CDR1 and CDR2 are SGHRS and YFSETQ. The CDR3 length is 15 residues. V was cut by 1 base and J by 1 base, with 9 bases left in between. CDR3 coding DNA: TGCGCCAGCAGCTTGAACGCGGGATCCTACAATGAGCAGTTCTTC. Its protein is CASSLNAGSYNEQFF.

This chain connects TRBV7-6 to TRBJ2-3; D is unresolved. Between the trimmed V and J ends, which lost 2 bases and 0 bases, there was a span of 6 bases. The CDR3 extends over 14 amino acids. The germline gives CDR1 SGHVS, CDR2 FNYEAQ. The CDR3 loop reads CASSLTDSTDTQYF. The CDR3 bases are TGTGCCAGCAGCTTAACGGATAGCACAGATACGCAGTATTTT.

This clone was seen only a few times. The chain couples TRBV4-2 to TRBJ2-7; maybe TRBD2 (7 bases). V was trimmed by 0 bases and J by 4 bases, leaving 16 bases between them. CDR1 is LGHNA and CDR2 is YNFKEQ in the germline V gene. The CDR3 contains 16 residues. CDR3 amino acids: CASSQEGGGSGYEQYF. The CDR3 DNA reads as TGTGCCAGCAGCCAAGAGGGGGGCGGGAGTGGGTACGAGCAGTACTTC.